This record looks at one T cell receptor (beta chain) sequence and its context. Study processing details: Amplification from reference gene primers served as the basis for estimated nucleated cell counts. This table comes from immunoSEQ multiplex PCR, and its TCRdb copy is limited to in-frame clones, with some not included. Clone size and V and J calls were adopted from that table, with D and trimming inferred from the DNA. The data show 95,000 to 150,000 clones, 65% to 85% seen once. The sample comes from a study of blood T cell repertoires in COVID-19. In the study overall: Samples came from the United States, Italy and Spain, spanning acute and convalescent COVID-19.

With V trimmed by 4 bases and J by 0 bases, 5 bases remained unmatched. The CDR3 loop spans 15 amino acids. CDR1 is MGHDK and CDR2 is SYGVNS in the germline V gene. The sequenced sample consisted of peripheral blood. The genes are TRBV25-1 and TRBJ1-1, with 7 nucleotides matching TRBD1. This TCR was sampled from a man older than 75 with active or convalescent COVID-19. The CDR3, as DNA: TGTGCCAGCAGTGTAATACAGGGGATGAACACTGAAGCTTTCTTT. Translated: CASSVIQGMNTEAFF.